Sequencing of this T cell receptor (beta chain) was carried out in a study of blood T cell repertoires in COVID-19 (dated by TCRdb to the early 2020s). With respect to the entire study: The collaborator samples originated in the United States, Italy and Spain and spanned the acute and convalescent phases of COVID-19. HLA class I and class II types, where available, came from metadata supplied by the sample provider rather than from assay-based typing. The material from the prospective study consisted of cDNA or gDNA derived from T cells, B-cell-depleted T cells, or PBMCs. Sample metadata almost always included a de-identified subject ID, COVID-19 status, age in years and sex. The samples were drawn from the first 160 participants of the ongoing ImmuneRACE study and from 950 to 1,500 subjects provided by 6 global collaborators. The repertoires were released in a freely available public database meant as a resource for research on the immune response to SARS-CoV-2. Deeply sampled blood TCRbeta repertoires from subjects exposed to, actively infected with, or recovered from COVID-19 were included in the dataset.

TCRbeta CDR3 regions were amplified from genomic DNA using the immunoSEQ Assay, a bias-controlled multiplex PCR. The original pipeline was this. The number of nucleated cells in each sample was estimated from the amplification of reference gene primers within the assay. To quantify the absolute abundance of each unique TCRbeta CDR3 rearrangement, sequence reads were collapsed and filtered. For each sample, productive Simpson clonality was calculated as the square root of Simpson's diversity index over productive rearrangements. The clones in this table, taken by TCRdb from immuneACCESS, are in-frame only. Not every clone is retained; where verified, under half of the shortfall comes from an unresolved V gene, and the cause of the rest is unknown. That table supplies the V and J calls and clone size; D and trimming were determined from the DNA. The sample yields more than 95,000 clones; around 90% were counted once. Roughly 6% of the sample belongs to the ten largest clones.

What the study reported, not specific to this receptor: Clinical and demographic metadata were provided uncurated, with the amount varying by source and participant.

Whole blood was collected in K2EDTA tubes by collaborating institutions according to the institutions' own protocols. For TCRbeta analysis, collaborator samples were shipped as frozen whole blood, as isolated PBMCs, or as DNA extracted from either sample type. CDR1 and CDR2 were assigned from the germline V gene as SGHDN and FVKESK. Including the terminal cysteine and phenylalanine, the CDR3 comprises 15 residues. Here the CDR3 DNA is all that survives: 45 bases in frame from base 1. V is clipped by 1 base and J by 4 bases, and the sequence between their germline boundaries is 13 bases long. Turning to this clone: No antigen is known for it. Within one base of it there is no much larger clone, and no base qualities were kept.

The sequence is built from TRBV14 and TRBJ1-1; TRBD1 is possibly the D segment (5 matching bases). This TCR was recovered from a human donor in a cohort sampled during active COVID-19. The sample was peripheral blood. The nucleotide sequence reads as follows: TGTGCCAGCAGCCAAGGTCAGGGATACGCCACTGAAGCTTTCTTT. Its protein product is CASSQGQGYATEAFF.